This T cell receptor beta chain was captured in a study of blood T cells in healthy people across ages. Between the trimmed V and J ends, which lost 2 bases and 2 bases, there was a span of 8 bases. CDR1 is SNHLY, CDR2 FYNNEI, per germline. The length of the CDR3 is 14 residues. A second roughly 6 to 11 cycle PCR used barcoded and J-beta primers. TCRdb re-called the 5' RACE reads with MiXCR, one entry per CDR3 protein. The sample holds around 780,000 distinct CDR3 sequences, 20% to 30% seen once. The sample was also reused in another study, on T cells of mothers and their children.

The rearrangement uses TRBV2 and TRBJ2-3; D perhaps matches TRBD2 (5 bases). The sequencing input was blood. The source of this sequence is a boy aged 5-17 years in good health. For the CDR3, the DNA is TGTGCCAGCAGTGAACTAGCTCTCACAGATACGCAGTATTTT. This sequence encodes CASSELALTDTQYF.